One and the same sample provided the 21 T cell receptor beta chains below, sequenced in a study of T cell changes during pregnancy in multiple sclerosis. Sequencing was performed with immunoSEQ multiplex PCR; in TCRdb, only in-frame clones are kept and a portion is missing. The sample shows about 80,000 clones, about 94% of them seen only once. This material consisted of peripheral blood, taken in the third trimester of pregnancy. Receptor source: a female donor with multiple sclerosis, enrolled in a pregnancy study.

The V and J genes are TRBV5-5 and TRBJ2-3; 10 positions agree with TRBD2. CDR1 and CDR2 from the germline V gene are SGHKS and YYEKEE (reference sequence). J gave up 2 bases and V 4 bases, and 7 bases lay outside the gene matches. This CDR3 has 16 amino acids. CDR3 sequence: CASSPLAGGDTDTQYF. CDR3 nucleotide sequence: TGTGCCAGCAGCCCTTTAGCGGGGGGCGACACAGATACGCAGTATTTT. Combining the CDR3 with reference TRBV5-5 and TRBJ2-3 gives the whole variable domain DAGVTQSPTHLIKTRGQQVTLRCSPISGHKSVSWYQQVLGQGPQFIFQYYEKEERGRGNFPDRFSARQFPNYSSELNVNALLLGDSALYLCASSPLAGGDTDTQYFGPGTRLTVL.

This rearrangement joins TRBV14 to TRBJ1-2; 8 bases fit TRBD1. Germline CDR1 reads SGHDN; CDR2 reads FVKESK. The CDR3 extends over 13 amino acids. J lost 4 bases, V lost 4 bases, and 2 bases had no gene match. The CDR3 sequence is CASSPTGVYGYTF. DNA for the CDR3: TGTGCCAGCAGCCCGACAGGGGTCTATGGCTACACCTTC.

The CDR3 sequence: CASRTTGIPYNEQFF. The CDR3 bases are TGTGCCAGCAGAACGACAGGGATCCCCTACAATGAGCAGTTCTTC. The rearrangement links TRBV6-1 to TRBJ2-1, with TRBD1 matching 7 bases. The germline V gene encodes CDR1 MNHNS and CDR2 SASEGT. Germline trimming cut 6 bases from V and 2 bases from J; bases unmatched to any gene: 7. This CDR3 contains 15 residues.

V gene TRBV30 combines with J gene TRBJ2-6; D gene unclear. Trimming took 4 bases from V and 2 from J, leaving 15 bases between them. Germline V lookup: CDR1 GTSNPN, CDR2 SVGIG (reference sequence). The CDR3 length is 16 residues. CDR3: CAWTPVPFPGANVLTF. The CDR3 DNA sequence: TGTGCCTGGACCCCCGTCCCGTTTCCTGGGGCCAACGTCCTGACTTTC.

The chain recombines TRBV2 with TRBJ2-2, with 12 nucleotides matching TRBD2. J lost 6 bases, V lost 7 bases, and 12 bases had no gene match. Per the germline V gene, CDR1 is SNHLY and CDR2 is FYNNEI. The CDR3 contains 17 residues. DNA for the CDR3: TGTGCCAGCATTAGGGGGCCTAGCGGGGGGGCCGCCGGGGAGCTGTTTTTT. This codes for CASIRGPSGGAAGELFF.

The chain is built from TRBV2 and TRBJ1-4, with D uncertain. Germline V CDR1 and CDR2: SNHLY, FYNNEI. V was shortened by 2 bases and J by 5 bases, with 9 bases between the two germline ends. The CDR3 extends over 14 amino acids. CDR3 in amino acids: CASSEKQLNEKLFF. CDR3 coding DNA: TGTGCCAGCAGTGAAAAACAGTTAAATGAAAAACTGTTTTTT.

The chain recombines TRBV27 with TRBJ2-7; TRBD2 agrees at 9 bases. The CDR3 sequence is 16 residues long. V gave up 0 bases and J gave up 2 bases; unmatched junction bases: 5. The germline V gene has CDR1 MNHEY and CDR2 SMNVEV (reference sequence). The CDR3 reads CASSLSALAGTYEQYF. CDR3 coding DNA: TGTGCCAGCAGTTTATCAGCCCTAGCGGGGACCTACGAGCAGTACTTC.

The chain carries TRBV2 and TRBJ2-3; 7 bases line up with TRBD2. J gave up 4 bases and V 5 bases, and 12 bases lay outside the gene matches. The CDR3 runs to 16 residues. CDR1 is SNHLY, CDR2 FYNNEI, per germline. CDR3 DNA: TGTGCCAGCAGTCTCGGGGCGGGGGTCGCGGCAGATACGCAGTATTTT. This codes for CASSLGAGVAADTQYF.

V gene TRBV4-2 combines with J gene TRBJ2-7, with D perhaps TRBD1 (5 bases). Trimming pared 6 bases from V and 0 bases from J, leaving 18 bases between. The germline V gene encodes CDR1 LGHNA and CDR2 YNFKEQ. This CDR3 contains 16 residues. The CDR3 nucleotides read TGTGCCAGCAGTGTAAACAGACAGTCCTCCTCCTACGAGCAGTACTTC. Translated: CASSVNRQSSSYEQYF.

The chain is built from TRBV13 and TRBJ2-7; D unclear. The CDR3 runs 11 residues. Germline-derived CDR1 and CDR2 are PRHDT and FYEKMQ (reference sequence). The V and J ends lost 3 bases and 5 bases respectively, with 5 bases between them. CDR3 protein: CASSFENEQYF. DNA for the CDR3: TGTGCCAGCAGCTTCGAGAACGAGCAGTACTTC. Full variable domain (missing parts from reference TRBV13 and TRBJ2-7): AAGVIQSPRHLIKEKRETATLKCYPIPRHDTVYWYQQGPGQDPQFLISFYEKMQSDKGSIPDRFSAQQFSDYHSELNMSSLELGDSALYFCASSFENEQYFGPGTRLTVT.

This clone was seen a single time. V usage is TRBV9 and J usage is TRBJ2-1; the D gene is possibly TRBD1 (5 bases). The CDR3 contains 18 residues. Germline V CDR1 and CDR2: SGDLS, YYNGEE. V lost 0 bases and J lost 8, with 24 bases in between. CDR3 nucleotides: TGTGCCAGCAGCGTAGATTTTAGGGGTAGGGGCACTCTCGATGAGCAGTTCTTC. Translation: CASSVDFRGRGTLDEQFF.

V usage is TRBV11-3 and J usage is TRBJ2-1; the match to TRBD2 covers 12 bases. The CDR3 extends over 16 amino acids. Germline V gene data show CDR1 as SGHNT and CDR2 as YENEEA. V lost 1 base, J lost 7 bases, and 5 bases stayed unmatched. The CDR3 region has the DNA TGTGCCAGCAGCTTAGGTGGACTAGCGGGATCTAATGAGCAGTTCTTC. Its protein is CASSLGGLAGSNEQFF.

The chain uses TRBV12-5 and TRBJ2-5; no reliable D call. CDR3 length: 13 amino acids. V was clipped by 1 base and J by 2 bases, with 5 bases between them. CDR1 LGHNT and CDR2 FRNRAP come from the germline V gene. In nucleotides, the CDR3 is TGTGCTAGTGGTTTGGCGACACAAGAGACCCAGTACTTC. As protein: CASGLATQETQYF. The full variable domain, in which reference TRBV12-5 and TRBJ2-5 provide the parts outside the CDR3, is DARVTQTPRHKVTEMGQEVTMRCQPILGHNTVFWYRQTMMQGLELLAYFRNRAPLDDSGMPKDRFSAEMPDATLATLKIQPSEPRDSAVYFCASGLATQETQYFGPGTRLLVL.

The chain combines TRBV12-5 with TRBJ1-4; TRBD1 agrees at 9 bases. The germline gives CDR1 LGHNT, CDR2 FRNRAP. The V gene end was trimmed by 5 bases and the J gene end by 0 bases; junction bases not matched to a gene: 4. The CDR3 runs 16 residues. The DNA of the CDR3 is TGTGCTAGTGGTCCACAGGGGGCGGCAACTAATGAAAAACTGTTTTTT. The encoded protein is CASGPQGAATNEKLFF.

The chain combines TRBV6-1 with TRBJ1-2; D unresolved. The V gene's germline CDR1 is MNHNS and CDR2 SASEGT. V lost 3 bases and J lost 4, with 12 bases in between. CDR3 length: 14 amino acids. In nucleotides, the CDR3 is TGTGCCAGCAGTGAGGACCCGGCGGGCTATGGCTACACCTTC. Amino acid sequence: CASSEDPAGYGYTF.

This clone was seen a single time. In nucleotides, the CDR3 is TGTGCCAGCAGCCAAGACAGGGGATGGGAGACCCAGTACTTC. Its translation is CASSQDRGWETQYF. This chain connects TRBV13 to TRBJ2-5, with TRBD1 identical over 8 bases. CDR1 is PRHDT and CDR2 is FYEKMQ in the germline V gene (reference sequence). V gave up 5 bases and J gave up 5 bases; unmatched junction bases: 7. The CDR3 extends over 14 amino acids.

The gene calls are TRBV27 and TRBJ1-1, with 8 bases identical to TRBD1. CDR1 is MNHEY and CDR2 is SMNVEV in the germline V gene (reference sequence). There are 16 residues in the CDR3. Germline trimming cut 3 bases from V and 4 bases from J; bases unmatched to any gene: 10. As DNA, the CDR3 is TGTGCCAGCAGTTTCCGAAGGGGGACAGGCGGCACTGAAGCTTTCTTT. It encodes CASSFRRGTGGTEAFF.

The V gene is TRBV5-1, the J gene TRBJ2-1; no definite D call. The V end was cut by 2 bases, the J end by 8 bases, with 23 bases between. The CDR3 runs to 17 residues. Germline V gene data show CDR1 as SGHRS and CDR2 as YFSETQ. For the CDR3, the DNA is TGCGCCAGCAGCTTAAAACAGATACCGTTTTCCGTGGATGAGCAGTTCTTC. It is translated as CASSLKQIPFSVDEQFF.

The chain recombines TRBV5-8 with TRBJ1-5; D ambiguous. Germline V CDR1 and CDR2: SGHTS, YDEGEE. With 1 base removed from V and 3 bases from J, the gap between germline ends came to 14 bases. The CDR3 runs to 16 residues. CDR3 bases: TGTGCCAGCAGCTTGTACGGGGAAACGTACAATCAGCCCCAGCATTTT. It codes for CASSLYGETYNQPQHF.

This chain joins TRBV5-1 and TRBJ2-1, with a weak D call TRBD2 (7 bases). The CDR3 contains 14 residues. V lost 2 bases to trimming and J lost 8 bases, with 14 bases between them. CDR1 is SGHRS, CDR2 YFSETQ, per germline. The chain's CDR3 is CASSFGGPGDEQFF. Written as DNA, the CDR3 is TGCGCCAGCAGCTTCGGGGGGCCTGGGGATGAGCAGTTCTTC. Full variable domain (rest looked up from reference TRBV5-1 and TRBJ2-1): KAGVTQTPRYLIKTRGQQVTLSCSPISGHRSVSWYQQTPGQGLQFLFEYFSETQRNKGNFPGRFSGRQFSNSRSEMNVSTLELGDSALYLCASSFGGPGDEQFFGPGTRLTVL.

The chain links TRBV6-5 to TRBJ2-5; TRBD2 aligns across 9 bases. Gene TRBJ2-7 matches the end of the DNA better, so the J call may be wrong. This CDR3 has 16 residues. CDR1 MNHEY and CDR2 SVGAGI come from the germline V gene. The CDR3 here is CASSYSSGGQSYEQYF. In nucleotides, the CDR3 is TGTGCCAGCAGTTACTCGAGCGGGGGGCAGTCCTACGAGCAGTACTTC.